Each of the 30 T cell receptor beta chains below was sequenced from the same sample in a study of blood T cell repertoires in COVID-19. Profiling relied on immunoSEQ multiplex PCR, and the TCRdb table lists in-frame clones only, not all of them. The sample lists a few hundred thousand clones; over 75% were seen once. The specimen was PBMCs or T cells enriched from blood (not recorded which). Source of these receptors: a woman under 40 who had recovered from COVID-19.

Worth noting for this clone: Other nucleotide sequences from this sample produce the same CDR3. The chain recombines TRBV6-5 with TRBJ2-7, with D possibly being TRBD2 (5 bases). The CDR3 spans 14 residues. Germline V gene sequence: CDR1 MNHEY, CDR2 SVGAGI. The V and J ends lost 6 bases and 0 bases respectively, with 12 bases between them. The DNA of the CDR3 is TGTGCCAGCAGCCATGGTGGGAGCTCCTACGAGCAGTACTTC. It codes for CASSHGGSSYEQYF.

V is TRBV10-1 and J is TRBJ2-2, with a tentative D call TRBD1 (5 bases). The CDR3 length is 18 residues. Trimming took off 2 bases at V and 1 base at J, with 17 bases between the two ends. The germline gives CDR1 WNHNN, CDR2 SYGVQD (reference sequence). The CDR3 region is CASSEGQGIKRNTGELFF. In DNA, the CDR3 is TGCGCCAGCAGTGAGGGCCAGGGCATCAAGCGGAACACCGGGGAGCTGTTTTTT.

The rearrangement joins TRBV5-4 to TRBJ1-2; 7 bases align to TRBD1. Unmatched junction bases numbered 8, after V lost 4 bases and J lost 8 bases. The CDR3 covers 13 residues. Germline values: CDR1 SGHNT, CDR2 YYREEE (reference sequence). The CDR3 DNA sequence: TGTGCCAGCAGCCCGACGACAGGGCGAGGCTACACCTTC. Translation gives CASSPTTGRGYTF.

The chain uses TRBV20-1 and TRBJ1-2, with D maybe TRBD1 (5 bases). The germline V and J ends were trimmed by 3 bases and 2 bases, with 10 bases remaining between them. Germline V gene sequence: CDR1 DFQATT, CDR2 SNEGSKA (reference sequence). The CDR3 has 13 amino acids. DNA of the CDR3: TGCAGTGCTAGTTCAGACAGAAACTATGGCTACACCTTC. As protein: CSASSDRNYGYTF.

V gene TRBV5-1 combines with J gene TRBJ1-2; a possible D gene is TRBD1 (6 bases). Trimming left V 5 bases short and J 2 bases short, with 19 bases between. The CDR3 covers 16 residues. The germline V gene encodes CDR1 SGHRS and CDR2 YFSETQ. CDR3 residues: CASRYEAGARNYGYTF. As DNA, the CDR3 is TGCGCCAGCAGATACGAGGCGGGGGCAAGGAACTATGGCTACACCTTC.

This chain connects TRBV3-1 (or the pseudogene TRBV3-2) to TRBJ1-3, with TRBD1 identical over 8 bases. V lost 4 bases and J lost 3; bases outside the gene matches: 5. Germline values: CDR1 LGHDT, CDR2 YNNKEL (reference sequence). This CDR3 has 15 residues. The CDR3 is CASSPLTGGGNTIYF. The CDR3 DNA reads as TGTGCCAGCAGCCCGTTAACAGGGGGTGGAAACACCATATATTTT.

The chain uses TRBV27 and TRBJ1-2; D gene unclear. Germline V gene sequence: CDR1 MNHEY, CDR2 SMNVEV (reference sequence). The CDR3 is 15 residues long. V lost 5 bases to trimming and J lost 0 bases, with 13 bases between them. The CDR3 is CASSLSGKANYGYTF. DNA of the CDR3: TGTGCCAGCAGTCTCTCGGGGAAGGCTAACTATGGCTACACCTTC.

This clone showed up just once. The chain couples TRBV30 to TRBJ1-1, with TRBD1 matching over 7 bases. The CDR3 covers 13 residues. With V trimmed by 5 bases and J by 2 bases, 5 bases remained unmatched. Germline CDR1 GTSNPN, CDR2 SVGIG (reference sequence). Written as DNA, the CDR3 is TGTGCCTGGGACAGGGATGTTAACACTGAAGCTTTCTTT. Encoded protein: CAWDRDVNTEAFF. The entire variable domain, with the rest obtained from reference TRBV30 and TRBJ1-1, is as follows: SQTIHQWPATLVQPVGSPLSLECTVEGTSNPNLYWYRQAAGRGLQLLFYSVGIGQISSEVPQNLSASRPQDRQFILSSKKLLLSDSGFYLCAWDRDVNTEAFFGQGTRLTVV.

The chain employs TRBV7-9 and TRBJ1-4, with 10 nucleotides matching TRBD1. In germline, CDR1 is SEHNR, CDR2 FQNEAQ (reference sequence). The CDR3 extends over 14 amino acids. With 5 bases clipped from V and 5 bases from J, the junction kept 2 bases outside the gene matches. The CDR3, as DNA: TGTGCCAGCAGCCGGGGACAGGGGAATGAAAAACTGTTTTTT. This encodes CASSRGQGNEKLFF. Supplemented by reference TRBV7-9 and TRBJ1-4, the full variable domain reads DTGVSQNPRHKITKRGQNVTFRCDPISEHNRLYWYRQTLGQGPEFLTYFQNEAQLEKSRLLSDRFSAERPKGSFSTLEIQRTEQGDSAMYLCASSRGQGNEKLFFGSGTQLSVL.

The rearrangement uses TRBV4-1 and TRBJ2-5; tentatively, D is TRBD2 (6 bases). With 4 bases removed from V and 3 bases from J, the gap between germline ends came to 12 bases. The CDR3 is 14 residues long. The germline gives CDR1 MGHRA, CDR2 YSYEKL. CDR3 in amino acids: CASSPGGTEETQYF. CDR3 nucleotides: TGCGCCAGCAGCCCCGGCGGGACGGAAGAGACCCAGTACTTC.

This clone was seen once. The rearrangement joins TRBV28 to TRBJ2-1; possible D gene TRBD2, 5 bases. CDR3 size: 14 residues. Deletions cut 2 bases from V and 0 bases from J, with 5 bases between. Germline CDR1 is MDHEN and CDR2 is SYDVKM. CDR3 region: CASSLSGSYNEQFF. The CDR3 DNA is TGTGCCAGCAGTTTAAGCGGCTCCTACAATGAGCAGTTCTTC.

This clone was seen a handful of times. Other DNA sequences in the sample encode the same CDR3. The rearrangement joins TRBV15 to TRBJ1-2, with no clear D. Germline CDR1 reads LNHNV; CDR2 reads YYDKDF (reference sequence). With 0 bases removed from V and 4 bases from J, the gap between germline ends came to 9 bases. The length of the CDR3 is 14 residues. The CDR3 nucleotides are TGTGCCACCAGCAGAGATCGCGGAGGCTATGGCTACACCTTC. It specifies CATSRDRGGYGYTF.

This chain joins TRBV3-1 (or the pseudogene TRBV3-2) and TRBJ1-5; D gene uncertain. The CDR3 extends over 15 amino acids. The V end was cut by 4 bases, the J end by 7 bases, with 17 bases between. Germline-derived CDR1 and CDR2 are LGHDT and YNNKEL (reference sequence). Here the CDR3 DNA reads TGTGCCAGCAGCCCCTTTGGAACGGCGGGGCAGCCCCAGCATTTT. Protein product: CASSPFGTAGQPQHF.

CDR3 protein: CASHGSGRDTGELFF. The CDR3 DNA reads as TGTGCCAGCCACGGGTCAGGGCGCGACACCGGGGAGCTGTTTTTT. The rearrangement uses TRBV7-9 and TRBJ2-2; possibly TRBD1 for D (5 bases). This CDR3 contains 15 residues. Trimming left V 8 bases short and J 3 bases short, with 16 bases between. Germline assignment: CDR1 SEHNR and CDR2 FQNEAQ (reference sequence).

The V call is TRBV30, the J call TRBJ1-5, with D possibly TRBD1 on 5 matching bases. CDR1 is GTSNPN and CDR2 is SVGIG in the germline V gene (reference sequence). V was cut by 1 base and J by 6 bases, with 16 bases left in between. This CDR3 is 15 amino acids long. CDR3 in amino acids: CAWSAGRGGVQPQHF. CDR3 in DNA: TGTGCCTGGAGTGCGGGTCGGGGGGGTGTTCAGCCCCAGCATTTT. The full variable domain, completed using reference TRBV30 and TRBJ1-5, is SQTIHQWPATLVQPVGSPLSLECTVEGTSNPNLYWYRQAAGRGLQLLFYSVGIGQISSEVPQNLSASRPQDRQFILSSKKLLLSDSGFYLCAWSAGRGGVQPQHFGDGTRLSIL.

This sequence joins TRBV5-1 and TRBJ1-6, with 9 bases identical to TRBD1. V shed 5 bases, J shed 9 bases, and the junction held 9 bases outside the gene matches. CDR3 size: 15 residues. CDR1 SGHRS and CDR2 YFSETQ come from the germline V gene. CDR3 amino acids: CASSSVQGAISPLHF. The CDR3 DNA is TGCGCCAGCAGTTCAGTACAGGGGGCGATTTCACCCCTCCACTTT.

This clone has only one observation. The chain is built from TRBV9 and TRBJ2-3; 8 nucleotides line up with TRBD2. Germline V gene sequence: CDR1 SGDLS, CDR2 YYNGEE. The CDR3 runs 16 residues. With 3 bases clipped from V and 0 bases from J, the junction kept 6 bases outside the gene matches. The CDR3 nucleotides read TGTGCCAGCAGCGCCAAGCGGGAGCCCAGCACAGATACGCAGTATTTT. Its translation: CASSAKREPSTDTQYF. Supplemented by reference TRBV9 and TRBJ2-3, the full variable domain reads DSGVTQTPKHLITATGQRVTLRCSPRSGDLSVYWYQQSLDQGLQFLIQYYNGEERAKGNILERFSAQQFPDLHSELNLSSLELGDSALYFCASSAKREPSTDTQYFGPGTRLTVL.

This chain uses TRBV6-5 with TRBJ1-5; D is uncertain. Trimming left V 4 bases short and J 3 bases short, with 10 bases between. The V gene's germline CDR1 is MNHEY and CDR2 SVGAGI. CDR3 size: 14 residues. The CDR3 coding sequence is TGTGCCAGCAGTTCTACCCCCCACAATCAGCCCCAGCATTTT. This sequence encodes CASSSTPHNQPQHF.

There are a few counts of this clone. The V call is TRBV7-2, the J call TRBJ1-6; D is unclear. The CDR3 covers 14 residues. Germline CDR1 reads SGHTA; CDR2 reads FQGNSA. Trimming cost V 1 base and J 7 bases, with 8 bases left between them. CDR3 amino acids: CASSLGGFNSPLHF. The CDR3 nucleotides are TGTGCCAGCAGCTTAGGAGGGTTCAATTCACCCCTCCACTTT.

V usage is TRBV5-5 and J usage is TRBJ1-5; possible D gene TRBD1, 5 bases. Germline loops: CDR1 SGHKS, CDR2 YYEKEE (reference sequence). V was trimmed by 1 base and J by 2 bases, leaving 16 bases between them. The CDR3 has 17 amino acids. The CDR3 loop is CASSLSSRARGNQPQHF. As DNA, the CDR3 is TGTGCCAGCAGCTTGTCCTCCAGGGCCCGGGGCAATCAGCCCCAGCATTTT.

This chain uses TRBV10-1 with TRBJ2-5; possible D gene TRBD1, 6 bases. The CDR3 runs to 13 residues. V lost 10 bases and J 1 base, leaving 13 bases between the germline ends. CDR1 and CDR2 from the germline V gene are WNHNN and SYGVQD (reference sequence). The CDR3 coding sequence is TGCGCCAACTCAGGGGATTCCCAAGAGACCCAGTACTTC. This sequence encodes CANSGDSQETQYF.

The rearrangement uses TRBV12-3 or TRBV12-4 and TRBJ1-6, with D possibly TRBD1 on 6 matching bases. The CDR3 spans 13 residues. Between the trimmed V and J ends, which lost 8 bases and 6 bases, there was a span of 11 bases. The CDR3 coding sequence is TGTGCCAGCGCAGGGGTTTCTAATTCACCCCTCCACTTT. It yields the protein CASAGVSNSPLHF.

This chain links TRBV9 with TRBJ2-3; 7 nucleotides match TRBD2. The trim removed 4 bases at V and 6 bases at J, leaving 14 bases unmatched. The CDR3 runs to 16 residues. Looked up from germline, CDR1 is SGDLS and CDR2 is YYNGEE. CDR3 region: CASSSRAGRDEDTQYF. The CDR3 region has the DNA TGTGCCAGCAGCTCACGAGCGGGGAGGGACGAGGATACGCAGTATTTT. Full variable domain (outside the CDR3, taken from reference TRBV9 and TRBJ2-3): DSGVTQTPKHLITATGQRVTLRCSPRSGDLSVYWYQQSLDQGLQFLIQYYNGEERAKGNILERFSAQQFPDLHSELNLSSLELGDSALYFCASSSRAGRDEDTQYFGPGTRLTVL.

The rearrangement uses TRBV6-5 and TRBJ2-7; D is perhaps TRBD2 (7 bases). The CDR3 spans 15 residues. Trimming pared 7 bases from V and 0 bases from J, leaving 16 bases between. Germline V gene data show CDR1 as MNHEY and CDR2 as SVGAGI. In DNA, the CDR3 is TGTGCCAGCACCAAAGGGGGGGGCTTCTCCTACGAGCAGTACTTC. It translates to CASTKGGGFSYEQYF.

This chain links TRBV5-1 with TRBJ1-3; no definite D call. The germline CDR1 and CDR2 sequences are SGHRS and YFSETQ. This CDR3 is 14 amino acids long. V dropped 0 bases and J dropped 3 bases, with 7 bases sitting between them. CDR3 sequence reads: CASSLDSLGNTIYF. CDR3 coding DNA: TGCGCCAGCAGCTTGGATTCCCTTGGAAACACCATATATTTT.

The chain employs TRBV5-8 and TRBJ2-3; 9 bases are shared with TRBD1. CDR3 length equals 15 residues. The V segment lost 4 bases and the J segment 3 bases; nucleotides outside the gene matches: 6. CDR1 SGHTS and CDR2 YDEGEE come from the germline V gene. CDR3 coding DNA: TGTGCCAGCAGCGTCCCGGGACAGGGAACAGATACGCAGTATTTT. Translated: CASSVPGQGTDTQYF.

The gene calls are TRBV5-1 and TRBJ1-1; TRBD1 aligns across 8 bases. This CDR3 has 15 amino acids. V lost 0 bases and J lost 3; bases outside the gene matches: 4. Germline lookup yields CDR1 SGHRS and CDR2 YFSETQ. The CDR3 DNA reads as TGCGCCAGCAGCTTGGCGGGACAGGTTGACACTGAAGCTTTCTTT. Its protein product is CASSLAGQVDTEAFF.

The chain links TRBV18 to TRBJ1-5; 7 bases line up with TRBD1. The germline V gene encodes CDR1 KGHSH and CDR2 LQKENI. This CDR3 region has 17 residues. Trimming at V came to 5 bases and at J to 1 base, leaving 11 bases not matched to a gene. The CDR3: CASSTTEGASSNQPQHF. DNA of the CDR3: TGTGCCAGCTCAACGACCGAGGGGGCGTCCAGCAATCAGCCCCAGCATTTT. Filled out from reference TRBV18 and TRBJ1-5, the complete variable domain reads NAGVMQNPRHLVRRRGQEARLRCSPMKGHSHVYWYRQLPEEGLKFMVYLQKENIIDESGMPKERFSAEFPKEGPSILRIQQVVRGDSAAYFCASSTTEGASSNQPQHFGDGTRLSIL.

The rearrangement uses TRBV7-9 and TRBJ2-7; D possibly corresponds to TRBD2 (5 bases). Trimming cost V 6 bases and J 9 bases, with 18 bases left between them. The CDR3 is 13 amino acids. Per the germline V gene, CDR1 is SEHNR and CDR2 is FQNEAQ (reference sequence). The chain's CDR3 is CASSSQRSTGQYF. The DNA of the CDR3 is TGTGCCAGCAGTTCACAGCGGTCTACGGGGCAGTACTTC.

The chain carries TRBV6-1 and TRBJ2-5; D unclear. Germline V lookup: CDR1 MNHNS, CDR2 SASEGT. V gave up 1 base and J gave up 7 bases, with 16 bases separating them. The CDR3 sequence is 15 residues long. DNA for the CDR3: TGTGCCAGCAGTGAAGATCTAACAGCCATCGTGACCCAGTACTTC. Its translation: CASSEDLTAIVTQYF.